This TCR beta chain was sequenced in a study of radiotherapy plus CTLA-4 blockade in lung cancer. Overall study: Patients showed objective responses in 18% of cases, and disease control was achieved by 25% to 35%.

In germline, CDR1 is SEHNR, CDR2 FQNEAQ (reference sequence). The V gene end was trimmed by 4 bases and the J gene end by 6 bases; junction bases not matched to a gene: 1. This CDR3 has 13 residues. Measured with immunoSEQ multiplex PCR; TCRdb has only the in-frame clones, and not every one. The sample lists around 45,000 clones; roughly two thirds were seen once. Chemo-refractory metastatic non-small-cell lung cancer patients were treated with focal radiation plus CTLA-4 blockade with ipilimumab. Study-wide results and limits: Blood TCR clones of tumor origin expanded after radiotherapy plus ipilimumab. Best predicting response, reportedly, were early blood T cell clone dynamics, with interferon-beta.

To note about this clone: The antigen remains undetermined.

The clonotype originates from a human donor with non-small cell lung cancer who had a partial response to radiotherapy plus ipilimumab. The material sequenced was peripheral blood, taken from a patient treated with radiotherapy plus ipilimumab. The J gene is TRBJ2-1, the V gene TRBV7-9; 9 bases match TRBD2. The CDR3 DNA is TGTGCCAGCAGCTCAGCGGGGGGCAATGAGCAGTTCTTC. Its protein product is CASSSAGGNEQFF.